This entry lists 27 T cell receptor beta chains sequenced from one sample in a study of T cell clonality in common variable immunodeficiency. Repertoires were generated with immunoSEQ multiplex PCR, while TCRdb's copy carries only in-frame clones and drops some. The sample contains around 16,000 clones, none of them singletons. Study results and limitations: Common variable immunodeficiency TCR beta sequences reportedly had fewer deletions and N-nucleotide insertions.

Which antigens these TCRs recognize remains unknown. Input material: peripheral blood mononuclear cells. The receptors were sampled from a human donor with common variable immunodeficiency.

On this clone: The DNA ends 3 residues before the CDR3 does, and the rest of the CDR3 is filled in from the germline J gene. The chain has TRBV2 and TRBJ2-5, with 9 bases identical to TRBD2. The CDR3 length is 12 residues. V lost 8 bases to trimming and J lost 6 bases; unmatched junction nucleotides: 4. Germline values: CDR1 SNHLY, CDR2 FYNNEI. The chain's CDR3 is CASWLAGQTQYF. Incomplete CDR3 DNA: TGTGCCAGCTGGCTAGCGGGGCAGACC. The entire variable domain, with the rest obtained from reference TRBV2 and TRBJ2-5, is as follows: EPEVTQTPSHQVTQMGQEVILRCVPISNHLYFYWYRQILGQKVEFLVSFYNNEISEKSEIFDDQFSVERPDGSNFTLKIRSTKLEDSAMYFCASWLAGQTQYFGPGTRLLVL.

With respect to this clone: The read is 3 residues too short to cover the CDR3 end, so that end is filled in from the germline J gene. V usage is TRBV20-1 and J usage is TRBJ2-1; TRBD2 aligns across 8 bases. The germline V gene has CDR1 DFQATT and CDR2 SNEGSKA (reference sequence). Trimming took 3 bases from V and 8 from J; bases not matched to a gene: 12. CDR3 length: 15 residues. The chain's CDR3 is CSARGPRGGSYEQFF. CDR3 DNA (partial): TGCAGTGCTAGGGGGCCCCGGGGGGGCTCCTATGAG.

To note about this clone: The read ends 3 residues before the CDR3 terminus; that terminus is restored from the germline J gene. The chain couples TRBV19 to TRBJ1-2, with TRBD1 matching 9 bases. The junction had 1 base not matched to a gene; V was cut back by 6 bases and J by 5 bases. Per the germline V gene, CDR1 is LNHDA and CDR2 is SQIVND (reference sequence). CDR3 length: 12 residues. CDR3 bases read: TGTGCCAGTAGCGGACAGGGGTATGGC. Translation: CASSGQGYG. In full, the CDR3 is CASSGQGYGYTF.

This clone was counted only a few times. Read sequence stops 3 residues before the CDR3 end, and the germline J gene provides the missing end. V gene TRBV19 combines with J gene TRBJ2-5; 12 bases agree with TRBD1. This CDR3 is 15 amino acids long. Losses at the gene ends were 6 bases for V and 4 bases for J; bases not matched to a gene: 6. Germline loops: CDR1 LNHDA, CDR2 SQIVND (reference sequence). The covered CDR3 bases are TGTGCCAGTAGACTGGGACAGGGGGCTGGAGAGACC. Translation: CASRLGQGAGET. The entire CDR3 protein reads CASRLGQGAGETQYF. Combining the CDR3 with reference TRBV19 and TRBJ2-5 gives the whole variable domain DGGITQSPKYLFRKEGQNVTLSCEQNLNHDAMYWYRQDPGQGLRLIYYSQIVNDFQKGDIAEGYSVSREKKESFPLTVTSAQKNPTAFYLCASRLGQGAGETQYFGPGTRLLVL.

This clone turned up a few times. The DNA ends 3 residues before the CDR3 does, and the rest of the CDR3 is filled in from the germline J gene. V and J are TRBV7-9 and TRBJ2-7; 10 bases match TRBD1. After removal of 4 bases from V and 5 bases from J, the junction contained 5 bases not matched to a gene. Germline V gives CDR1 SEHNR, CDR2 FQNEAQ (reference sequence). The CDR3 covers 14 residues. The CDR3 loop is CASSSGTGDHEQYF. The covered CDR3 bases are TGTGCCAGCAGCTCCGGGACAGGGGACCACGAG. The variable domain in full, with the rest retrieved from reference TRBV7-9 and TRBJ2-7, is DTGVSQNPRHKITKRGQNVTFRCDPISEHNRLYWYRQTLGQGPEFLTYFQNEAQLEKSRLLSDRFSAERPKGSFSTLEIQRTEQGDSAMYLCASSSGTGDHEQYFGPGTRLTVT.

This clone has a handful of counts. Coverage ceases 3 residues before the CDR3 finishes, and the germline J gene fills in the end. The chain is built from TRBV18 and TRBJ1-2; possible D gene TRBD1, 6 bases. The length of the CDR3 is 15 residues. From germline, CDR1 is KGHSH and CDR2 LQKENI. V was trimmed by 3 bases and J by 7 bases, leaving 18 bases between them. The CDR3 DNA, read in part, is TGTGCCAGCTCACCGCTGGACAGCCTCGGCAGTGGC. This translates into CASSPLDSLGSG. In full, the CDR3 is CASSPLDSLGSGYTF.

About this clone: Read data end 3 residues before the CDR3 end; the end is taken from the germline J gene. V usage is TRBV5-4 and J usage is TRBJ2-7, with D perhaps matching TRBD1 (6 bases). The CDR3 sequence is 12 residues long. CDR1 and CDR2 from the germline V gene are SGHNT and YYREEE (reference sequence). Trimming took 7 bases from V and 4 from J, leaving 12 bases between them. This chain's CDR3 is CASGTGKYEQYF. The sequenced CDR3 bases are TGTGCCAGCGGCACAGGGAAATACGAG.

Ten or more counts support this clone. Read data end 3 residues before the CDR3 end; the end is taken from the germline J gene. The V and J genes are TRBV20-1 and TRBJ1-1; perhaps TRBD1 as D (6 bases). The CDR3 totals 13 residues. Between the trimmed V and J ends, which lost 8 bases and 6 bases, there was a span of 19 bases. In germline, CDR1 is DFQATT, CDR2 SNEGSKA (reference sequence). The sequenced part of the CDR3 DNA is TGCAGTTCTCCTGGTGGGGGCGCGTCTGAA. It translates to CSSPGGGASE. The entire CDR3 is CSSPGGGASEAFF.

This clone has a count of ten or more. The observed sequence ends 3 residues before the CDR3 terminus, with the missing tail filled in from the germline J gene. This rearrangement joins TRBV20-1 to TRBJ1-3, with D unresolved. The CDR3 length is 11 residues. Germline V gene lookup returns CDR1 DFQATT and CDR2 SNEGSKA (reference sequence). The V end lost 5 bases, the J end lost 8 bases, and 10 bases lay between the germline ends. Partial CDR3 DNA: TGCAGTGCTCGGGTTTATGACACC. The encoded protein is CSARVYDT. The entire CDR3 protein reads CSARVYDTIYF.

This clone has only a few counts. The read terminates 3 residues ahead of where the CDR3 ends, so the germline J gene completes it. The chain has TRBV7-2 and TRBJ2-7, with 11 bases that match TRBD1. The CDR3 has 15 residues. The germline V gene has CDR1 SGHTA and CDR2 FQGNSA. With 5 bases clipped from V and 1 base from J, the junction kept 4 bases outside the gene matches. CDR3: CASSDRDRGSYEQYF. The sequenced CDR3 bases are TGTGCCAGCAGCGACCGGGACAGGGGGTCCTACGAG.

About this clone: Coverage ceases 3 residues before the CDR3 finishes, and the germline J gene fills in the end. The chain recombines TRBV2 with TRBJ2-2; D is unclear. V lost 7 bases and J lost 0, with 12 bases in between. CDR1 is SNHLY and CDR2 is FYNNEI in the germline V gene. The CDR3 runs 15 residues. CDR3 sequence reads: CASKNSHSNTGELFF. The CDR3 DNA, read in part, is TGTGCCAGCAAGAATAGTCATTCGAACACCGGGGAG.

This clone has ten or more counts. The CDR3 goes on 3 residues after the read ends, and that part is filled in from the germline J gene. The J gene is TRBJ2-5, the V gene TRBV5-1; D unresolved. CDR3 length equals 11 residues. Trimming removed 5 bases from V and 2 bases from J, with 4 bases in between. In germline, CDR1 is SGHRS, CDR2 YFSETQ. The CDR3 region is CASRQQETQYF. The sequenced CDR3 bases are TGCGCCAGCAGACAACAAGAGACC.

This clone appeared a few times. The observed sequence ends 3 residues before the CDR3 terminus, with the missing tail filled in from the germline J gene. The chain is built from TRBV7-9 and TRBJ1-3; a possible D gene is TRBD1 (5 bases). CDR1 and CDR2 (germline): SEHNR, FQNEAQ (reference sequence). The CDR3 spans 15 residues. Trimming removed 3 bases at V and 0 bases at J, with 9 bases between. The CDR3 sequence is CASSFDSFSGNTIYF. The DNA read from the CDR3 is TGTGCCAGCAGCTTCGACAGCTTCTCTGGAAACACC. Based on the CDR3 plus reference TRBV7-9 and TRBJ1-3, the full variable domain is DTGVSQNPRHKITKRGQNVTFRCDPISEHNRLYWYRQTLGQGPEFLTYFQNEAQLEKSRLLSDRFSAERPKGSFSTLEIQRTEQGDSAMYLCASSFDSFSGNTIYFGEGSWLTVV.

This clone was counted many times. The sequence runs out 3 residues before the end of the CDR3; the remainder is reconstructed from the germline J gene. The chain carries TRBV6-1 and TRBJ1-4; D unclear. There are 14 residues in the CDR3. From germline, CDR1 is MNHNS and CDR2 SASEGT. The V gene lost 3 bases and the J gene lost 0 bases, with 5 bases spanning the gap. The part of the CDR3 DNA that was read is TGTGCCAGCAGTGACAGAGCAACTAATGAAAAA. Its protein is CASSDRATNEK. The full CDR3 protein reads CASSDRATNEKLFF.

This clone was picked up many times. Read coverage stops 3 residues before the CDR3 terminus; the germline J gene supplies the remainder. The V and J genes are TRBV29-1 and TRBJ2-2; the D gene is possibly TRBD1 (6 bases). This CDR3 spans 14 amino acids. Trimming cost V 3 bases and J 5 bases, with 13 bases left between them. The germline CDR1 and CDR2 sequences are SQVTM and ANQGSEA. The CDR3 bases that were read are TGCAGCGTTGACGCAGGGGAGTGGACCGGGGAG. As protein: CSVDAGEWTGE. The whole CDR3 sequence is CSVDAGEWTGELFF.

Turning to this clone: The CDR3 is cut off 3 residues early in the read; its end comes from the germline J gene. V usage is TRBV2 and J usage is TRBJ1-5, with 9 bases matching TRBD1. V lost 5 bases to trimming and J lost 2 bases; unmatched junction nucleotides: 4. The CDR3 extends over 15 amino acids. Germline CDR1 reads SNHLY; CDR2 reads FYNNEI. The CDR3 sequence is CASSTQGAGNQPQHF. The part of the CDR3 DNA that was read is TGTGCCAGCAGTACACAGGGGGCGGGCAATCAGCCC. The full variable domain, with the rest looked up from reference TRBV2 and TRBJ1-5, is EPEVTQTPSHQVTQMGQEVILRCVPISNHLYFYWYRQILGQKVEFLVSFYNNEISEKSEIFDDQFSVERPDGSNFTLKIRSTKLEDSAMYFCASSTQGAGNQPQHFGDGTRLSIL.

This clone came up many times. The read gets to within 3 residues of the CDR3 end, and the germline J gene fills in the rest. The gene calls are TRBV20-1 and TRBJ2-5; TRBD1 aligns across 9 bases. This CDR3 spans 13 amino acids. Germline lookup yields CDR1 DFQATT and CDR2 SNEGSKA (reference sequence). V lost 6 bases to trimming and J lost 5 bases; unmatched junction nucleotides: 7. CDR3 DNA (partial): TGCAGTGCAGGGGACAGGGCATCGGAGACC. This encodes CSAGDRASET. The whole CDR3 is CSAGDRASETQYF.

A word on this clone: The read terminates 3 residues before the CDR3 end, so the remaining end is supplied by the germline J gene. The chain is built from TRBV18 and TRBJ2-7; tentatively, D is TRBD2 (6 bases). Germline V gene lookup returns CDR1 KGHSH and CDR2 LQKENI. V shed 0 bases and J shed 6 bases, with 18 bases lying between them. This CDR3 region has 16 residues. Partial CDR3 DNA: TGTGCCAGCTCACCACCGGTACGGGCGGGATCGGTCGAG. Its translation is CASSPPVRAGSVE. The complete CDR3 protein is CASSPPVRAGSVEQYF.

This clone was observed many times. The read gets to within 3 residues of the CDR3 end, and the germline J gene fills in the rest. The chain recombines TRBV6-1 with TRBJ1-1; D is unresolved. This CDR3 contains 14 residues. The germline V and J ends were trimmed by 3 bases and 5 bases, with 13 bases remaining between them. Germline V gene data show CDR1 as MNHNS and CDR2 as SASEGT. Here the CDR3 reads CASSEPGAGTEAFF. The sequenced part of the CDR3 DNA is TGTGCCAGCAGTGAGCCCGGCGCGGGGACTGAA.

With regard to this clone: The read ends 3 residues before the CDR3 terminus; that terminus is restored from the germline J gene. The J gene is TRBJ1-1, the V gene TRBV7-9, with D unresolved. This CDR3 has 13 amino acids. The V end lost 0 bases, the J end lost 4 bases, and 6 bases lay between the germline ends. Germline V gene data show CDR1 as SEHNR and CDR2 as FQNEAQ (reference sequence). The CDR3 reads CASSLAVGTEAFF. The part of the CDR3 DNA that was read is TGTGCCAGCAGCTTAGCGGTCGGCACTGAA. The variable domain in full, with the rest retrieved from reference TRBV7-9 and TRBJ1-1, is DTGVSQNPRHKITKRGQNVTFRCDPISEHNRLYWYRQTLGQGPEFLTYFQNEAQLEKSRLLSDRFSAERPKGSFSTLEIQRTEQGDSAMYLCASSLAVGTEAFFGQGTRLTVV.

As for this clone: The read terminates 3 residues before the CDR3 end, so the remaining end is supplied by the germline J gene. J is TRBJ2-5 and V is TRBV19, with 8 bases that match TRBD1. The length of the CDR3 is 14 residues. In germline, CDR1 is LNHDA, CDR2 SQIVND (reference sequence). After removal of 7 bases from V and 1 base from J, the junction contained 5 bases not matched to a gene. The sequenced CDR3 bases are TGTGCCAGTACCAAGACAGGGGCCCAAGAGACC. Amino acid sequence: CASTKTGAQET. From start to end, the CDR3 is CASTKTGAQETQYF.

There are many counts of this clone. The read ends 3 residues shy of where the CDR3 ends; the end is completed using the germline J gene. The chain has TRBV5-1 and TRBJ2-5, with 11 bases fitting TRBD2. In germline, CDR1 is SGHRS, CDR2 YFSETQ. Trimming removed 4 bases from V and 5 bases from J; junction bases left unmatched: 10. This CDR3 has 16 residues. CDR3 residues: CASSIASGGTRETQYF. Incomplete CDR3 DNA: TGCGCCAGCAGCATCGCTAGCGGGGGGACTCGGGAGACC.

In this sample, this clone turned up a few times. The read finishes 3 residues shy of the CDR3 end, and the germline J gene is used to complete it. The V call is TRBV29-1, the J call TRBJ2-5; D is possibly TRBD2 (6 bases). The germline V and J ends were trimmed by 5 bases and 2 bases, with 18 bases remaining between them. The CDR3 sequence is 15 residues long. Germline assignment: CDR1 SQVTM and CDR2 ANQGSEA. CDR3 DNA (partial): TGCAGCGTTAGGAGTCCTAGCGTTCGGCAAGAGACC. Protein product: CSVRSPSVRQET. Given in full, the CDR3 is CSVRSPSVRQETQYF.

Many counts were recorded for this clone. The read falls 3 residues short of the CDR3 end, and the missing part is taken from the germline J gene. V and J are TRBV5-1 and TRBJ2-2; TRBD2 matches 8 bases. J gave up 1 base and V 0 bases, and 5 bases lay outside the gene matches. The germline V gene has CDR1 SGHRS and CDR2 YFSETQ. The CDR3 is 17 residues long. The CDR3: CASSLAPSGQNTGELFF. CDR3 DNA, as far as it was read: TGCGCCAGCAGCTTGGCCCCTAGCGGGCAGAACACCGGGGAG.

In this sample, this clone turned up many times. The observed sequence ends 3 residues before the CDR3 terminus, with the missing tail filled in from the germline J gene. The rearrangement joins TRBV14 to TRBJ2-3, with D possibly matching TRBD2 (5 bases). Trimming cost V 4 bases and J 1 base, with 15 bases left between them. This CDR3 region has 16 residues. CDR1 and CDR2 from the germline V gene are SGHDN and FVKESK. The covered CDR3 bases are TGTGCCAGCAGCCCAACCAGGCGGACTCGCACAGATACG. It specifies CASSPTRRTRTDT. The complete CDR3 sequence is CASSPTRRTRTDTQYF.

This clone came up a few times. The part of the CDR3 DNA that was read is TGTGCCAGCAGCTTCGGACAGGGAAAGCGAGAGACC. It translates to CASSFGQGKRET. The whole CDR3 sequence is CASSFGQGKRETQYF. The V and J genes are TRBV7-2 and TRBJ2-5; 8 bases match TRBD1. Read data end 3 residues before the CDR3 end; the end is taken from the germline J gene. The germline CDR1 and CDR2 sequences are SGHTA and FQGNSA. The CDR3 contains 15 residues. J gave up 4 bases and V 3 bases, and 7 bases lay outside the gene matches. Full variable domain (remainder filled in from reference TRBV7-2 and TRBJ2-5): GAGVSQSPSNKVTEKGKDVELRCDPISGHTALYWYRQSLGQGLEFLIYFQGNSAPDKSGLPSDRFSAERTGGSVSTLTIQRTQQEDSAVYLCASSFGQGKRETQYFGPGTRLLVL.

This clone was seen a handful of times. The read halts 3 residues ahead of the CDR3 end, with the missing end drawn from the germline J gene. The chain combines TRBV6-2 or TRBV6-3 with TRBJ2-3, with D maybe TRBD1 (6 bases). This CDR3 is 14 amino acids long. The V end was cut by 6 bases, the J end by 1 base, with 11 bases between. CDR1 is MNHEY and CDR2 is SVGEGT in the germline V gene. The CDR3: CASRDSLGTDTQYF. CDR3 DNA, as far as it was read: TGTGCCAGCAGGGACAGCTTAGGCACAGATACG.